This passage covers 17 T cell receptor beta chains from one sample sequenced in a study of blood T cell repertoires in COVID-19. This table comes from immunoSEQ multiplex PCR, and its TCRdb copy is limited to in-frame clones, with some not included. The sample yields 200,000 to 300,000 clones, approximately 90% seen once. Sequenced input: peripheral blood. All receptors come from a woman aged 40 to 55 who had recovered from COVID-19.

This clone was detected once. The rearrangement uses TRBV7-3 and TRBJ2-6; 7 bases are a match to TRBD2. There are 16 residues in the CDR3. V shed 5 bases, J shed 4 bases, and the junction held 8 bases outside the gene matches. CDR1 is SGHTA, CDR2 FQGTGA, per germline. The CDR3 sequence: CASSRGVAAGANVLTF. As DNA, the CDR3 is TGTGCCAGCAGCCGGGGGGTAGCTGCCGGGGCCAACGTCCTGACTTTC.

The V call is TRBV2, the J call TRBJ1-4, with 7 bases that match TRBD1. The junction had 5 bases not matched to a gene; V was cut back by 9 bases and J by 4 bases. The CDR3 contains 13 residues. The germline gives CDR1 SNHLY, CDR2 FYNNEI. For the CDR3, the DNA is TGTGCCAGTTGGGGACAGCGTAATGAAAAACTGTTTTTT. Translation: CASWGQRNEKLFF.

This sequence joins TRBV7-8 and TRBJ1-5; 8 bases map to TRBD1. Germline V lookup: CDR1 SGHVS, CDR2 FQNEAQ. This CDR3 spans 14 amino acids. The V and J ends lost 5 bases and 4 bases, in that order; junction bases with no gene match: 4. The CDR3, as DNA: TGTGCCAGCAGCCGGGACAGGCGAAATCAGCCCCAGCATTTT. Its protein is CASSRDRRNQPQHF.

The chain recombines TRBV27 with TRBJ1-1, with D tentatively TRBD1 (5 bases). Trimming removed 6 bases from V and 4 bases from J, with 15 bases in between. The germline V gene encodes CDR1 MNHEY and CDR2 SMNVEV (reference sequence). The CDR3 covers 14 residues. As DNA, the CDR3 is TGTGCCAGCAGGGGGGGGGACGGGAGCACTGAAGCTTTCTTT. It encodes CASRGGDGSTEAFF.

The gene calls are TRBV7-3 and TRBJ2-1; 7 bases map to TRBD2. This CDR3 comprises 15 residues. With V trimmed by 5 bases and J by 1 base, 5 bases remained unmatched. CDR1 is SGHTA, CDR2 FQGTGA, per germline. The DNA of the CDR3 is TGTGCCAGCAGCCCCCGGGGGGATTCCTACAATGAGCAGTTCTTC. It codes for CASSPRGDSYNEQFF. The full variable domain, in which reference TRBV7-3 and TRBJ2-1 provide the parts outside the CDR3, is GAGVSQTPSNKVTEKGKYVELRCDPISGHTALYWYRQSLGQGPEFLIYFQGTGAADDSGLPNDRFFAVRPEGSVSTLKIQRTERGDSAVYLCASSPRGDSYNEQFFGPGTRLTVL.

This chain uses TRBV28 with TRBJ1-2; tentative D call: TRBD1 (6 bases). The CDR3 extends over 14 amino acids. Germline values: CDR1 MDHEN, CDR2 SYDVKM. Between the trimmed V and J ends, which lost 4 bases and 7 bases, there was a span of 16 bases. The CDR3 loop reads CASSSPPAGAGYTF. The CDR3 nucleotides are TGTGCCAGCAGTTCCCCCCCGGCGGGGGCTGGCTACACCTTC.

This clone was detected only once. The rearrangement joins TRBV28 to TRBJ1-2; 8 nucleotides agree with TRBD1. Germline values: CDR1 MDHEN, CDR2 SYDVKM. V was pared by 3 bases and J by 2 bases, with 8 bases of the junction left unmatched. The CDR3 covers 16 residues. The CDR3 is CASSLQGALKNYGYTF. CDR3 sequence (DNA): TGTGCCAGCAGTTTGCAGGGGGCACTAAAGAACTATGGCTACACCTTC.

The CDR3 nucleotides read TGTGCCAGCAGTTGGGGAGCACTGAACACTGAAGCTTTCTTT. Protein sequence: CASSWGALNTEAFF. The chain joins TRBV27 to TRBJ1-1; unclear D gene. The CDR3 length is 14 residues. From germline, CDR1 is MNHEY and CDR2 SMNVEV (reference sequence). The V and J ends lost 4 bases and 0 bases respectively, with 9 bases between them.

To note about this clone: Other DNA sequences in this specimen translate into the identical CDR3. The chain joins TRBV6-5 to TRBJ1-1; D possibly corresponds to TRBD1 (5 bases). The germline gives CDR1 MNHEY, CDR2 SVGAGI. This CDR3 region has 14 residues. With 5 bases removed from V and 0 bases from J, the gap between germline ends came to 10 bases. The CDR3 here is CASSRTSMNTEAFF. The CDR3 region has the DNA TGTGCCAGCAGTCGGACAAGCATGAACACTGAAGCTTTCTTT.

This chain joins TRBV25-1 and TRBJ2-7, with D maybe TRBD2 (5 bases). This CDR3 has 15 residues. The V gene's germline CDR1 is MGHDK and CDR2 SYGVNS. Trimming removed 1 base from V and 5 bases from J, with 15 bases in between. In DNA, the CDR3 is TGTGCCAGCAGTGAATCCCCCCGGACTGGGCACGAGCAGTACGTC. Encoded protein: CASSESPRTGHEQYV.

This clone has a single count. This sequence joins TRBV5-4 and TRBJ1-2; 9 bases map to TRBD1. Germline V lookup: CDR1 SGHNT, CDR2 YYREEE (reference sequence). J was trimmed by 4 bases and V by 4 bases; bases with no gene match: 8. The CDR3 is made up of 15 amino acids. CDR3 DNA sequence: TGTGCCAGCAGCCCGACAGGGGGGGTGGGCTATGGCTACACCTTC. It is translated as CASSPTGGVGYGYTF.

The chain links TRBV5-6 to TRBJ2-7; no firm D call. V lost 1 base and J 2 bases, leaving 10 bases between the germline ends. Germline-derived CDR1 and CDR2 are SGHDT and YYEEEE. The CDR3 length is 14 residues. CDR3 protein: CASSLWQKAYEQYV. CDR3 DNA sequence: TGTGCCAGCAGCTTGTGGCAGAAAGCCTACGAGCAGTACGTC.

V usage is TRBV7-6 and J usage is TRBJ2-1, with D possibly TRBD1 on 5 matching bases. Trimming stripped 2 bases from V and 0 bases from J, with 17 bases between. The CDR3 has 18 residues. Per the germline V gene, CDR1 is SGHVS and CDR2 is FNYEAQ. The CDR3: CASSLLGRSASSYNEQFF. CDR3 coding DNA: TGTGCCAGCAGCTTACTGGGGCGATCGGCAAGCTCCTACAATGAGCAGTTCTTC.

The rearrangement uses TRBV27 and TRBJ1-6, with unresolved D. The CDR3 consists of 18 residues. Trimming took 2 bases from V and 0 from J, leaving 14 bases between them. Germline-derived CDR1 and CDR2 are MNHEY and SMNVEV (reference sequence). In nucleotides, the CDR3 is TGTGCCAGCAGTTTACGGGGTACGCCCTCCTCCTATAATTCACCCCTCCACTTT. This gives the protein CASSLRGTPSSYNSPLHF.

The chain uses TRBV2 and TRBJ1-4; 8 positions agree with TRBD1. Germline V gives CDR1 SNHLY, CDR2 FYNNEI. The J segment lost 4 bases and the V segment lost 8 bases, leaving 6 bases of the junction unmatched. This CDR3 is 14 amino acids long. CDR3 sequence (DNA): TGTGCCAGCGACGGGACAGGCCGTAATGAAAAACTGTTTTTT. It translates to CASDGTGRNEKLFF.

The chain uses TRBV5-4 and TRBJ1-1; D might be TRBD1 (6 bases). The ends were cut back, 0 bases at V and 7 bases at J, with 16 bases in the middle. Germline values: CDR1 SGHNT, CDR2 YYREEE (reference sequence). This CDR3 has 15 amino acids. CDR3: CASSLGGQGPFEAFF. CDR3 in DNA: TGTGCCAGCAGCTTGGGGGGGCAGGGCCCCTTTGAAGCTTTCTTT.

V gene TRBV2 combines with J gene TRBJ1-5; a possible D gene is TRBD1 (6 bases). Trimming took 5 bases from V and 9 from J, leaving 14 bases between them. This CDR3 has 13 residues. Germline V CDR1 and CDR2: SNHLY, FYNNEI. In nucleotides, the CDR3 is TGTGCCAGCAGTCCCAGGGGCGGTTGGCCCCAGCATTTT. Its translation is CASSPRGGWPQHF. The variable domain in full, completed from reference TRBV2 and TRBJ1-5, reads EPEVTQTPSHQVTQMGQEVILRCVPISNHLYFYWYRQILGQKVEFLVSFYNNEISEKSEIFDDQFSVERPDGSNFTLKIRSTKLEDSAMYFCASSPRGGWPQHFGDGTRLSIL.